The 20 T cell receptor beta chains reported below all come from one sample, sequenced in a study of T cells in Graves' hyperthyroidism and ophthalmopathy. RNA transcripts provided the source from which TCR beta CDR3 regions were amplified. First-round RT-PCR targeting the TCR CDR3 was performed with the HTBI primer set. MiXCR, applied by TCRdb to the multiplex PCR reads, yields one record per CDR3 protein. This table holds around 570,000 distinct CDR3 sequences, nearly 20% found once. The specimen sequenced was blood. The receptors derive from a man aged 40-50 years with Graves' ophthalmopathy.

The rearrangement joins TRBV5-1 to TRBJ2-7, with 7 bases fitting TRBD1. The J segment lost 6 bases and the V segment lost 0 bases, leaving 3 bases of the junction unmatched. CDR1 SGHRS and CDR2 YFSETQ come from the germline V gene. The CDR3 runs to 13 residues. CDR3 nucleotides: TGCGCCAGCAGCTTGGCCACAGGGGCCGAGCAGTACTTC. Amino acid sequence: CASSLATGAEQYF.

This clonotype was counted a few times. CDR3 residues: CAWSIGLTSGSSYNEQFF. CDR3 in DNA: TGTGCCTGGAGTATTGGACTCACTAGCGGGAGCTCCTACAATGAGCAGTTCTTC. This rearrangement joins TRBV30 to TRBJ2-1; 11 nucleotides match TRBD2. The germline V gene encodes CDR1 GTSNPN and CDR2 SVGIG (reference sequence). Germline trimming cut 2 bases from V and 0 bases from J; bases unmatched to any gene: 9. The CDR3 contains 18 residues.

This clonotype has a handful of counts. The CDR3 DNA sequence: TGTGCCAGCAGCCAAGTTCTCCCCGGGGTTGGCGGGAGTCAGTTCTTC. This codes for CASSQVLPGVGGSQFF. V and J are TRBV14 and TRBJ2-1; 7 nucleotides line up with TRBD2. The J segment lost 13 bases and the V segment lost 1 base, leaving 16 bases of the junction unmatched. The length of the CDR3 is 16 residues. Germline CDR1 SGHDN, CDR2 FVKESK.

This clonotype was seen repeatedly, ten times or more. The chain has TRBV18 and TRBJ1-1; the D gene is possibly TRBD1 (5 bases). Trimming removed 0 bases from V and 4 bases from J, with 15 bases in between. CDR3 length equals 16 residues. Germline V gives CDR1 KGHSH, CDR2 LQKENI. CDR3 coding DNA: TGTGCCAGCTCACCACCGAGGCTCCAGGGCATCACTGAAGCTTTCTTT. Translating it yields CASSPPRLQGITEAFF.

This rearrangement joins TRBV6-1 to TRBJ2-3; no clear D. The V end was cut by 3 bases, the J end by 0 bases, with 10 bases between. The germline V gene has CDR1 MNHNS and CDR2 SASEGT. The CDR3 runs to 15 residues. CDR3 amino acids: CASSDVGASTDTQYF. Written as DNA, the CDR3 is TGTGCCAGCAGTGACGTGGGCGCGAGCACAGATACGCAGTATTTT.

CDR3 loop: CASSPGQETQFF. CDR3 sequence (DNA): TGTGCCAGCTCACCAGGACAAGAGACCCAGTTCTTC. V and J are TRBV18 and TRBJ2-5; TRBD1 is a possible D gene (5 bases). The J call may be wrong; the DNA end is better matched by TRBJ2-1. There are 12 residues in the CDR3. Looked up from germline, CDR1 is KGHSH and CDR2 is LQKENI.

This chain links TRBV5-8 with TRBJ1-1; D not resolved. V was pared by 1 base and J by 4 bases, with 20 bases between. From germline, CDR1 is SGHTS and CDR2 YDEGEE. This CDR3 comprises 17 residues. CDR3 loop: CASSLSVLAGRPTEAFF. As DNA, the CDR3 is TGTGCCAGCAGCTTGTCGGTGTTGGCGGGCAGGCCCACTGAAGCTTTCTTT. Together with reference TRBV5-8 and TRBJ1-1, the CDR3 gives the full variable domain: EAGVTQSPTHLIKTRGQQATLRCSPISGHTSVYWYQQALGLGLQFLLWYDEGEERNRGNFPPRFSGRQFPNYSSELNVNALELEDSALYLCASSLSVLAGRPTEAFFGQGTRLTVV.

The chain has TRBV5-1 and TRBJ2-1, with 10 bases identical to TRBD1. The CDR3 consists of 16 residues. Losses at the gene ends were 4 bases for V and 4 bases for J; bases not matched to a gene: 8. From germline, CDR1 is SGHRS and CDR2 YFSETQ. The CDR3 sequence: CASSIEGQGTYNEQFF. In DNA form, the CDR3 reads TGCGCCAGCAGCATAGAGGGACAGGGGACTTACAATGAGCAGTTCTTC.

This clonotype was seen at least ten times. Here the CDR3 DNA reads TGTGCCAGCAGTCCAACCGGGACAGGGGAGGGGAGGGGTTCACCCCTCCACTTT. Its translation is CASSPTGTGEGRGSPLHF. The chain carries TRBV27 and TRBJ1-6; 10 bases are shared with TRBD1. The CDR3 has 18 amino acids. The V gene's germline CDR1 is MNHEY and CDR2 SMNVEV (reference sequence). Trimming removed 5 bases from V and 9 bases from J; junction bases left unmatched: 16.

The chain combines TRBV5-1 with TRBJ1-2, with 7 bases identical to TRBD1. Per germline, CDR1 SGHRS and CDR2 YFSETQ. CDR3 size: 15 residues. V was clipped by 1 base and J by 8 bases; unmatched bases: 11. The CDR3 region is CASSLYRGGLGGYTF. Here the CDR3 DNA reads TGCGCCAGCAGCTTGTACAGGGGCGGACTAGGGGGCTACACCTTC.

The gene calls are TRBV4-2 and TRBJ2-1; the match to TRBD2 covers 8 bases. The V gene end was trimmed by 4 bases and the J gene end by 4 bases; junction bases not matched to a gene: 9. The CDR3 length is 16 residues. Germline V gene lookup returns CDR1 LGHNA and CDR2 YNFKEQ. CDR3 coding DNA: TGTGCCAGCAGCCCGGAGGCAGCGGGGGTATACAATGAGCAGTTCTTC. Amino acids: CASSPEAAGVYNEQFF.

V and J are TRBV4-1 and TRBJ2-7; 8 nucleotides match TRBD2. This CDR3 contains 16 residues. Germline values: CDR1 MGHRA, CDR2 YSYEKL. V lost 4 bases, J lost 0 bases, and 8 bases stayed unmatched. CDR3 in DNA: TGCGCCAGCAGCCGCCTCCGGGGGGGAAGCTCCTACGAGCAGTACTTC. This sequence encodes CASSRLRGGSSYEQYF.

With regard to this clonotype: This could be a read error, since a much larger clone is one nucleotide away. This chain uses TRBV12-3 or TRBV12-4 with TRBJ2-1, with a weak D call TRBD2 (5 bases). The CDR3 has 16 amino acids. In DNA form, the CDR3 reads TGTGCCAGCAGTTTGCGGGCATCCCTACCCTACAATGAGCAGCTCTTC. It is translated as CASSLRASLPYNEQLF.

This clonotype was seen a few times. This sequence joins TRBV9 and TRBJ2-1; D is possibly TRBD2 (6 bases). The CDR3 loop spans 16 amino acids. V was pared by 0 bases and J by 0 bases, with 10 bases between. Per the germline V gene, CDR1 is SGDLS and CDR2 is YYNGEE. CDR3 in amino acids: CASSVGGAGSYNEQFF. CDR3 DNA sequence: TGTGCCAGCAGCGTAGGGGGAGCGGGCTCCTACAATGAGCAGTTCTTC.

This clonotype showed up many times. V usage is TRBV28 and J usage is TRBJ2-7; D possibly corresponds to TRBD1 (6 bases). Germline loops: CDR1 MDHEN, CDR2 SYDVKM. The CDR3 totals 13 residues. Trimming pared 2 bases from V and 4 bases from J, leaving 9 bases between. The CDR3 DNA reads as TGTGCCAGCAGTTTACTGGACAGTTACGAGCAGTACTTC. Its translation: CASSLLDSYEQYF.

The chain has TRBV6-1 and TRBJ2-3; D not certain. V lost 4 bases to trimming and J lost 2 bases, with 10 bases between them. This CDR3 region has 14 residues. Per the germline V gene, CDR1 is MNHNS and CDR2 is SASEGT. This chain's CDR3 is CASSGETFTDTQYF. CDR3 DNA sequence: TGTGCCAGCAGTGGAGAAACCTTCACAGATACGCAGTATTTT.

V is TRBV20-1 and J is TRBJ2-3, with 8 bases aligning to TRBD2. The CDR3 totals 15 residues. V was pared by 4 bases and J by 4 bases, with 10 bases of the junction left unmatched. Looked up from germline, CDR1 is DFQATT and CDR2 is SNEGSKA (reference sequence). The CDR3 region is CSATGGLAEADTQYF. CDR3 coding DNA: TGCAGTGCTACCGGTGGACTAGCAGAGGCAGATACGCAGTATTTT.

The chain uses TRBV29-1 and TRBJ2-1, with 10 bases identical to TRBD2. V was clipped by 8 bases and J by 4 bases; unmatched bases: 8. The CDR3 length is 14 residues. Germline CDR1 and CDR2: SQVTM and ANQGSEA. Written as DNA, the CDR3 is TGCAGCCCCCGACAACTAGCGGGGTACAATGAGCAGTTCTTC. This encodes CSPRQLAGYNEQFF.

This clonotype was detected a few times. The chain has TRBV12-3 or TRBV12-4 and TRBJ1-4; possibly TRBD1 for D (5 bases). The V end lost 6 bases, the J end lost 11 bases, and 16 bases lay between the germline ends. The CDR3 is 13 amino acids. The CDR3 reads CASSVGGGRKLFF. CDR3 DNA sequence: TGTGCCAGCAGCGTGGGGGGTGGTCGGAAACTGTTTTTT.

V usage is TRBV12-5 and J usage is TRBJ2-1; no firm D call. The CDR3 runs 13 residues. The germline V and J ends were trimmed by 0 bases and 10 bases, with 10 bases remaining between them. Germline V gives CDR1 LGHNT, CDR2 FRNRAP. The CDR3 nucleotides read TGTGCTAGTGGTTTGGTTCTGGGCGGAGAGCAGTTCTTC. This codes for CASGLVLGGEQFF. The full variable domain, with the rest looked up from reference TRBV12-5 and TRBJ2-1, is DARVTQTPRHKVTEMGQEVTMRCQPILGHNTVFWYRQTMMQGLELLAYFRNRAPLDDSGMPKDRFSAEMPDATLATLKIQPSEPRDSAVYFCASGLVLGGEQFFGPGTRLTVL.